The 24 T cell receptor beta chains listed next were all sequenced from one sample in a study of blood T cell repertoires in COVID-19. Using immunoSEQ multiplex PCR, the repertoire was profiled, and TCRdb retains in-frame clones only, with some absent. This sample yields over 85,000 clones, of which around four fifths are seen a single time; 8.5% to 10% belongs to the top ten. Material for sequencing was peripheral blood. All receptors derive from a man aged 35-49 years with active or convalescent COVID-19.

The genes are TRBV6-2 or TRBV6-3 and TRBJ2-1, with 13 bases lining up with TRBD2. V was clipped by 6 bases and J by 7 bases; unmatched bases: 6. Germline V lookup: CDR1 MNHEY, CDR2 SVGEGT. The CDR3 is 15 residues long. CDR3 protein: CASSDTSGGGNEQFF. Written as DNA, the CDR3 is TGTGCCAGCAGCGATACTAGCGGGGGGGGGAATGAGCAGTTCTTC.

This chain links TRBV7-3 with TRBJ2-1, with a tentative D call TRBD2 (6 bases). V lost 4 bases, J lost 9 bases, and 13 bases lay in between. This CDR3 has 13 residues. Germline V gene lookup returns CDR1 SGHTA and CDR2 FQGTGA. CDR3 residues: CASSSTAGSEQFF. The CDR3 region has the DNA TGTGCCAGCAGCTCCACGGCGGGGAGTGAGCAGTTCTTC.

The rearrangement links TRBV7-2 to TRBJ1-6; TRBD1 matches 8 bases. The CDR3 extends over 15 amino acids. Germline CDR1 and CDR2: SGHTA and FQGNSA. The V gene end was trimmed by 2 bases and the J gene end by 6 bases; junction bases not matched to a gene: 3. The CDR3 loop reads CASSLYGQGNSPLHF. The DNA for the CDR3 is TGTGCCAGCAGCTTATACGGACAGGGTAATTCACCCCTCCACTTT.

A word on this clone: A junction boundary mismatches the germline segment, possibly from a read error. This chain connects TRBV7-3 to TRBJ2-3; 10 bases line up with TRBD2. The CDR3 extends over 16 amino acids. Per the germline V gene, CDR1 is SGHTA and CDR2 is FQGTGA. CDR3 bases: TGTGCCAGCAGCTTAAATAGCGGGGGGCCTTCAGAAACGCAGTATTTT. This sequence encodes CASSLNSGGPSETQYF.

V usage is TRBV5-4 and J usage is TRBJ1-1, with a weak D call TRBD1 (5 bases). In germline, CDR1 is SGHNT, CDR2 YYREEE (reference sequence). There are 15 residues in the CDR3. Trimming pared 4 bases from V and 1 base from J, leaving 14 bases between. The CDR3 loop is CASSRGTHQNTEAFF. DNA for the CDR3: TGTGCCAGCAGCCGCGGGACTCACCAGAACACTGAAGCTTTCTTT.

This chain connects TRBV15 to TRBJ1-1; D is perhaps TRBD1 (5 bases). Germline loops: CDR1 LNHNV, CDR2 YYDKDF (reference sequence). Trimming stripped 0 bases from V and 1 base from J, with 15 bases between. The CDR3 sequence is 17 residues long. The DNA for the CDR3 is TGTGCCACCAGCAGAGACGACGGCGCAGGGCCGAACACTGAAGCTTTCTTT. Its translation is CATSRDDGAGPNTEAFF.

CDR3 residues: CASSHTGGGEKLFF. The DNA for the CDR3 is TGTGCCAGCAGCCACACAGGGGGCGGTGAAAAACTGTTTTTT. V gene TRBV13 combines with J gene TRBJ1-4, with 9 bases that match TRBD1. J lost 7 bases, V lost 5 bases, and 5 bases had no gene match. Germline values: CDR1 PRHDT, CDR2 FYEKMQ (reference sequence). The length of the CDR3 is 14 residues.

The chain combines TRBV6-5 with TRBJ1-1, with TRBD1 matching 7 bases. Trimming cost V 6 bases and J 7 bases; bases outside gene matches: 8. Looked up from germline, CDR1 is MNHEY and CDR2 is SVGAGI. The CDR3 runs 13 residues. The CDR3, as DNA: TGTGCCAGCAGCCGGACAGGAGGGAGTGAAGCTTTCTTT. Translation gives CASSRTGGSEAFF.

The V gene is TRBV19, the J gene TRBJ1-2; D unresolved. Trimming removed 0 bases from V and 4 bases from J, with 12 bases in between. CDR1 LNHDA and CDR2 SQIVND come from the germline V gene (reference sequence). The CDR3 covers 15 residues. The CDR3 sequence: CASSIDQEEVYGYTF. The CDR3 DNA reads as TGTGCCAGTAGTATAGACCAGGAGGAAGTCTATGGCTACACCTTC.

V is TRBV19 and J is TRBJ1-5; 7 nucleotides agree with TRBD1. The CDR3 has 16 residues. The J segment lost 4 bases and the V segment lost 4 bases, leaving 10 bases of the junction unmatched. CDR1 and CDR2 from the germline V gene are LNHDA and SQIVND (reference sequence). The CDR3 loop reads CASSSGGTVGNQPQHF. CDR3 nucleotide sequence: TGTGCCAGTAGTAGTGGTGGGACAGTAGGGAATCAGCCCCAGCATTTT.

This clone was recorded once. V and J are TRBV5-4 and TRBJ2-7, with 8 bases identical to TRBD1. Germline lookup yields CDR1 SGHNT and CDR2 YYREEE (reference sequence). After removal of 4 bases from V and 7 bases from J, the junction contained 7 bases not matched to a gene. This CDR3 comprises 13 residues. The CDR3 nucleotides are TGTGCCAGCAGCCGAGGACAGGGTTGGGAGCAGTACTTC. It encodes CASSRGQGWEQYF.

This chain joins TRBV10-1 and TRBJ1-1, with a weak D call TRBD1 (5 bases). From germline, CDR1 is WNHNN and CDR2 SYGVQD (reference sequence). V gave up 0 bases and J gave up 6 bases, with 14 bases separating them. CDR3 size: 15 residues. This chain's CDR3 is CASSESAVGHPEAFF. For the CDR3, the DNA is TGCGCCAGCAGTGAGTCCGCAGTGGGGCACCCTGAAGCTTTCTTT.

This chain links TRBV18 with TRBJ2-2, with 9 bases aligning to TRBD2. This CDR3 has 16 amino acids. Germline V gene lookup returns CDR1 KGHSH and CDR2 LQKENI. V was pared by 1 base and J by 6 bases, with 6 bases of the junction left unmatched. The CDR3 loop reads CASSPRASGESGELFF. The CDR3 coding sequence is TGTGCCAGCTCACCACGTGCTAGCGGGGAATCCGGGGAGCTGTTTTTT.

The chain carries TRBV7-6 and TRBJ1-2; maybe TRBD1 (6 bases). V shed 1 base and J shed 2 bases, with 14 bases lying between them. The CDR3 spans 16 residues. CDR1 is SGHVS and CDR2 is FNYEAQ in the germline V gene. CDR3 coding DNA: TGTGCCAGCAGCTTAGTGCCAGGACAGAACAACTATGGCTACACCTTC. Amino acids: CASSLVPGQNNYGYTF. The complete variable domain, with remaining parts taken from reference TRBV7-6 and TRBJ1-2, reads GAGVSQSPRYKVTKRGQDVALRCDPISGHVSLYWYRQALGQGPEFLTYFNYEAQQDKSGLPNDRFSAERPEGSISTLTIQRTEQRDSAMYRCASSLVPGQNNYGYTFGSGTRLTVV.

V usage is TRBV19 and J usage is TRBJ1-5; 12 bases line up with TRBD1. The CDR3 has 17 amino acids. Germline V gene lookup returns CDR1 LNHDA and CDR2 SQIVND (reference sequence). V was pared by 7 bases and J by 3 bases, with 10 bases of the junction left unmatched. The CDR3 here is CASTTSGTGGYNQPQHF. CDR3 bases: TGTGCCAGTACCACTTCAGGGACAGGGGGCTACAATCAGCCCCAGCATTTT.

V usage is TRBV3-1 (or the pseudogene TRBV3-2) and J usage is TRBJ1-1, with no clear D. V was shortened by 1 base and J by 3 bases, with 3 bases between the two germline ends. Germline V gives CDR1 LGHDT, CDR2 YNNKEL (reference sequence). The CDR3 is made up of 12 amino acids. CDR3 sequence reads: CASSQVYTEAFF. In DNA form, the CDR3 reads TGTGCCAGCAGCCAAGTCTACACTGAAGCTTTCTTT.

This sequence joins TRBV11-2 and TRBJ1-5; D may be TRBD1 (5 bases). Germline loops: CDR1 SGHAT, CDR2 FQNNGV. The CDR3 contains 13 residues. The V end was cut by 3 bases, the J end by 6 bases, with 9 bases between. CDR3 coding DNA: TGTGCCAGCAGCTTGGGGGGTACTCAGCCCCAGCATTTT. Residues: CASSLGGTQPQHF.

This rearrangement joins TRBV29-1 to TRBJ2-3, with D uncertain. Germline V gene lookup returns CDR1 SQVTM and CDR2 ANQGSEA. This CDR3 is built from 13 residues. V was cut by 5 bases and J by 0 bases, with 9 bases left in between. CDR3 in DNA: TGCAGCGTTCAAGGGCCTAGCACAGATACGCAGTATTTT. This sequence encodes CSVQGPSTDTQYF.

This clone has just one count. V gene TRBV10-1 combines with J gene TRBJ2-3; the match to TRBD1 covers 12 bases. The CDR3 is 20 residues long. The junction had 20 bases not matched to a gene; V was cut back by 2 bases and J by 8 bases. Per germline, CDR1 WNHNN and CDR2 SYGVQD (reference sequence). The CDR3 sequence is CASSEPIPVPGQGAPFTQYF. CDR3 DNA sequence: TGCGCCAGCAGTGAGCCCATCCCCGTCCCGGGACAGGGGGCTCCCTTTACGCAGTATTTT.

J is TRBJ1-4 and V is TRBV30, with D possibly being TRBD1 (5 bases). CDR3 size: 13 residues. Trimming removed 3 bases at V and 8 bases at J, with 13 bases between. CDR1 and CDR2 from the germline V gene are GTSNPN and SVGIG (reference sequence). The CDR3, as DNA: TGTGCCTGGAGGAAGCAGGGAGGAGAAAAACTGTTTTTT. Its protein product is CAWRKQGGEKLFF.

The chain combines TRBV19 with TRBJ2-7, with D maybe TRBD2 (7 bases). CDR3 size: 16 residues. Germline V gives CDR1 LNHDA, CDR2 SQIVND (reference sequence). Trimming left V 6 bases short and J 0 bases short, with 18 bases between. The CDR3 protein is CASSPVGGRISYEQYF. The CDR3 nucleotides read TGTGCCAGTAGCCCGGTGGGGGGGCGCATCTCCTACGAGCAGTACTTC.

The chain is built from TRBV11-3 and TRBJ2-6; D gene unclear. The CDR3 length is 15 residues. The ends were cut back, 4 bases at V and 0 bases at J, with 7 bases in the middle. Germline V gene sequence: CDR1 SGHNT, CDR2 YENEEA. The CDR3 loop reads CASSSGSSGANVLTF. The CDR3 DNA reads TGTGCCAGCAGCTCCGGTAGCTCTGGGGCCAACGTCCTGACTTTC.

The chain links TRBV9 to TRBJ1-4; D unresolved. Trimming cost V 4 bases and J 5 bases, with 12 bases left between them. This CDR3 has 14 amino acids. Germline CDR1 and CDR2: SGDLS and YYNGEE. The CDR3 here is CASSSSGRNEKLFF. DNA of the CDR3: TGTGCCAGCAGCTCTAGCGGGAGGAATGAAAAACTGTTTTTT.

Ten or more counts support this clone. The chain combines TRBV4-2 with TRBJ1-2; D might be TRBD1 (5 bases). From germline, CDR1 is LGHNA and CDR2 YNFKEQ. V shed 0 bases and J shed 7 bases, with 21 bases lying between them. CDR3 length: 17 amino acids. CDR3 region: CASSQDKARGNQSGYTF. CDR3 sequence (DNA): TGTGCCAGCAGCCAAGATAAAGCCCGGGGGAATCAATCTGGCTACACCTTC.